One sample yielded the 14 T cell receptor beta chains listed below, sequenced in a study of cytomegalovirus exposure and HLA in healthy donors. With 60 Vbeta and 13 Jbeta primers, the PCR was carried out. The method was immunoSEQ multiplex PCR; TCRdb's version includes in-frame clones alone and lacks a portion of them. Counted here are 90,000 to 100,000 clones, about two thirds occurring once; the ten biggest clones make up under 2.5%. Sample: PBMCs. These receptors all stem from a man in his forties or fifties in good health and CMV-seronegative.

This chain's CDR3 is CASSTMTTGGPNTEAFF. CDR3 nucleotide sequence: TGTGCCAGCAGTACCATGACGACAGGGGGCCCGAACACTGAAGCTTTCTTT. This rearrangement joins TRBV28 to TRBJ1-1; TRBD1 aligns across 10 bases. The CDR3 sequence is 17 residues long. CDR1 is MDHEN and CDR2 is SYDVKM in the germline V gene. Losses at the gene ends were 5 bases for V and 1 base for J; bases not matched to a gene: 10.

Comment on this clone: The identical CDR3 is also encoded by other nucleotide sequences in the sample. V and J are TRBV5-1 and TRBJ2-5, with TRBD2 identical over 8 bases. Germline V lookup: CDR1 SGHRS, CDR2 YFSETQ. The CDR3 is made up of 15 amino acids. Germline trimming cut 3 bases from V and 2 bases from J; bases unmatched to any gene: 6. CDR3 region: CASSSGGAGQETQYF. The CDR3 DNA is TGCGCCAGCAGCTCCGGGGGGGCAGGTCAAGAGACCCAGTACTTC. Full variable domain (rest looked up from reference TRBV5-1 and TRBJ2-5): KAGVTQTPRYLIKTRGQQVTLSCSPISGHRSVSWYQQTPGQGLQFLFEYFSETQRNKGNFPGRFSGRQFSNSRSEMNVSTLELGDSALYLCASSSGGAGQETQYFGPGTRLLVL.

The chain employs TRBV5-6 and TRBJ1-6; 7 bases agree with TRBD1. The junction had 7 bases not matched to a gene; V was cut back by 0 bases and J by 10 bases. The CDR3 loop spans 15 amino acids. Germline V CDR1 and CDR2: SGHDT, YYEEEE. CDR3 nucleotide sequence: TGTGCCAGCAGCTTGGTTGGGACAGCTCAATCACCCCTCCACTTT. Translating it yields CASSLVGTAQSPLHF.

This clone was picked up a small number of times. The rearrangement joins TRBV5-1 to TRBJ2-6, with D perhaps TRBD2 (6 bases). Germline loops: CDR1 SGHRS, CDR2 YFSETQ. V was shortened by 2 bases and J by 0 bases, with 18 bases between the two germline ends. This CDR3 comprises 19 residues. The CDR3 region has the DNA TGCGCCAGCAGCTTACAAGTACCGGGACTGAGCTCTGGGGCCAACGTCCTGACTTTC. This translates into CASSLQVPGLSSGANVLTF. The full variable domain, with the rest looked up from reference TRBV5-1 and TRBJ2-6, is KAGVTQTPRYLIKTRGQQVTLSCSPISGHRSVSWYQQTPGQGLQFLFEYFSETQRNKGNFPGRFSGRQFSNSRSEMNVSTLELGDSALYLCASSLQVPGLSSGANVLTFGAGSRLTVL.

The genes are TRBV29-1 and TRBJ1-4; D unclear. CDR3 length equals 14 residues. Trimming took 0 bases from V and 10 from J, leaving 15 bases between them. Germline assignment: CDR1 SQVTM and CDR2 ANQGSEA. The DNA for the CDR3 is TGCAGCGTTGAAGATACGGTCCGTGGAGTAAAACTGTTTTTT. Translating gives CSVEDTVRGVKLFF.

The count of this clone is one. The gene calls are TRBV9 and TRBJ1-4, with a weak D call TRBD1 (5 bases). CDR1 is SGDLS and CDR2 is YYNGEE in the germline V gene. The CDR3 contains 14 residues. V gave up 0 bases and J gave up 7 bases, with 10 bases separating them. Here the CDR3 reads CASSVGQGTEKLFF. The CDR3, as DNA: TGTGCCAGCAGCGTAGGCCAGGGAACTGAAAAACTGTTTTTT.

The CDR3 DNA sequence: TGTGCCAGCTCACCACCTAGTCGGGGTGGCGAAAAACTGTTTTTT. Translated, it gives CASSPPSRGGEKLFF. V and J are TRBV18 and TRBJ1-4; D is uncertain. The length of the CDR3 is 15 residues. The V end was cut by 0 bases, the J end by 8 bases, with 13 bases between. Germline V CDR1 and CDR2: KGHSH, LQKENI.

This chain links TRBV7-2 with TRBJ2-2; TRBD1 is a possible D gene (5 bases). This CDR3 spans 12 amino acids. Per the germline V gene, CDR1 is SGHTA and CDR2 is FQGNSA. V was pared by 5 bases and J by 7 bases, with 8 bases between. For the CDR3, the DNA is TGTGCCAGCAGCCGTAGGGGCGGGGAGCTGTTTTTT. This gives the protein CASSRRGGELFF.

V and J are TRBV7-5 and TRBJ1-1; TRBD1 was called by the table and not checked on the DNA. TRBV7-5 is a pseudogene segment. The CDR3 totals 19 residues. The CDR3 bases are TGTGCCAGAAGCTTAAATGATCGATCGGGCAAGGGGTACAACACTGAAGCTTTCTTT. Protein sequence: CARSLNDRSGKGYNTEAFF.

The chain uses TRBV4-2 and TRBJ2-3, with 8 bases that match TRBD1. Unmatched junction bases numbered 7, after V lost 0 bases and J lost 8 bases. The CDR3 sequence is 15 residues long. Germline assignment: CDR1 LGHNA and CDR2 YNFKEQ. The CDR3 spells CASSQEHTGQGTQYF. The CDR3 coding sequence is TGTGCCAGCAGCCAAGAACACACCGGACAGGGTACGCAGTATTTT.

The chain couples TRBV6-6 to TRBJ2-3; TRBD2 matches at 7 bases. The V gene's germline CDR1 is MNHNY and CDR2 SVGAGI (reference sequence). CDR3 length equals 15 residues. V shed 5 bases, J shed 5 bases, and the junction held 10 bases outside the gene matches. The DNA for the CDR3 is TGTGCCAGCAGTAAATATAGCGGGTCTAAAGATACGCAGTATTTT. Translating gives CASSKYSGSKDTQYF.

This sequence joins TRBV5-1 and TRBJ2-5; weak D call: TRBD1 (7 bases). The J call may be wrong; the DNA end is better matched by TRBJ2-7. CDR1 is SGHRS, CDR2 YFSETQ, per germline. The CDR3 is 14 residues long. The CDR3 region has the DNA TGCGCCAGCAGCATGCGGGACAGATCCTACGAGCAGTACTTC. Translating it yields CASSMRDRSYEQYF.

The rearrangement uses TRBV5-5 and TRBJ2-1, with D possibly being TRBD1 (6 bases). Looked up from germline, CDR1 is SGHKS and CDR2 is YYEKEE (reference sequence). V was clipped by 1 base and J by 0 bases, with 14 bases between them. The CDR3 extends over 17 amino acids. For the CDR3, the DNA is TGTGCCAGCAGCTTGACCAGAACAGGGTACTCCTACAATGAGCAGTTCTTC. Residues: CASSLTRTGYSYNEQFF.

This clone was counted a few times. The CDR3 loop is CASSAELSNQPQHF. The DNA for the CDR3 is TGTGCCAGCAGCGCCGAGTTAAGCAATCAGCCCCAGCATTTT. The chain couples TRBV7-9 to TRBJ1-5; D gene unclear. The V end lost 5 bases, the J end lost 1 base, and 9 bases lay between the germline ends. Germline-derived CDR1 and CDR2 are SEHNR and FQNEAQ (reference sequence). CDR3 length equals 14 residues.